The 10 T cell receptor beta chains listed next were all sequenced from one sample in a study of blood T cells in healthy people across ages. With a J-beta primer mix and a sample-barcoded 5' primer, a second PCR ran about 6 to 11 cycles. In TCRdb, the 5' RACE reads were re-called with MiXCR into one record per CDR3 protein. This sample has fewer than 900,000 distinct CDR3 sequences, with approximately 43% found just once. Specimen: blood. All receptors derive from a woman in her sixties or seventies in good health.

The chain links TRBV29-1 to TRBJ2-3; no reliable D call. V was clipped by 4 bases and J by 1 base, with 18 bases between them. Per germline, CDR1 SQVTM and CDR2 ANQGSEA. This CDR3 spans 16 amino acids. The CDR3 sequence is CSVVVVGVGGTDTQYF. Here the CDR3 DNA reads TGCAGCGTTGTGGTGGTGGGTGTTGGGGGCACAGATACGCAGTATTTT.

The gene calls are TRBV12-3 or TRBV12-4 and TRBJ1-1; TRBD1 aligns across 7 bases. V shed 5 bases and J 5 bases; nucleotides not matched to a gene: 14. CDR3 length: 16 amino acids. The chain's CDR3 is CASSRHGNRGRTEAFF. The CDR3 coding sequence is TGTGCCAGCAGTCGACACGGAAACAGGGGACGGACTGAAGCTTTCTTT.

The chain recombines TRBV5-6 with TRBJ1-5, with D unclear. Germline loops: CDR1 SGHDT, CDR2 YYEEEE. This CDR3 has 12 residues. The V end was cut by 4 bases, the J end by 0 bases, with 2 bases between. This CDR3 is CASSDSNQPQHF. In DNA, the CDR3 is TGTGCCAGCAGCGATAGCAATCAGCCCCAGCATTTT.

Here the CDR3 DNA reads TGTGCCACCAGTGCTCTAGACGTTGGTGAGCAGTTCTTC. The encoded protein is CATSALDVGEQFF. The chain uses TRBV24-1 and TRBJ2-1; D is ambiguous. The CDR3 has 13 amino acids. V was trimmed by 5 bases and J by 9 bases, leaving 13 bases between them. Germline V gene data show CDR1 as KGHDR and CDR2 as SFDVKD.

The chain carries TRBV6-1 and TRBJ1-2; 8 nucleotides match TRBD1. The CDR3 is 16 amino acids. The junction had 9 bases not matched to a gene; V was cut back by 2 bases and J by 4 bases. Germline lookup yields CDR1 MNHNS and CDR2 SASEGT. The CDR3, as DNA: TGTGCCAGCAGTGAAATTCGGACAGGGACCGGCTATGGCTACACCTTC. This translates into CASSEIRTGTGYGYTF.

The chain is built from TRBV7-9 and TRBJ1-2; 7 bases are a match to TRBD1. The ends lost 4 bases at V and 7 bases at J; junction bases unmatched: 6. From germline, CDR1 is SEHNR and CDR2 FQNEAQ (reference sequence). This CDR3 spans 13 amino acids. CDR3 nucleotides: TGTGCCAGCAGCTGGGAAGGGGGCCGTGGCTACACCTTC. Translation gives CASSWEGGRGYTF.

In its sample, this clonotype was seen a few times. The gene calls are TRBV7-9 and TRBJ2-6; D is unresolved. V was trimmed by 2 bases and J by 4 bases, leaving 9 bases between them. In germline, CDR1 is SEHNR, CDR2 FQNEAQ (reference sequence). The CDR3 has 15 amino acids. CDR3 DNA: TGTGCCAGCAGCTTAAATTTTCAGGGGGCCAACGTCCTGACTTTC. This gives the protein CASSLNFQGANVLTF.

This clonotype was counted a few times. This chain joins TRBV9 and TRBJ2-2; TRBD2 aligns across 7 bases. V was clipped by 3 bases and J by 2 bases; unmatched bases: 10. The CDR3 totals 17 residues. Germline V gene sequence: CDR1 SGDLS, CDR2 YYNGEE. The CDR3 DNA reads TGTGCCAGCAGCGCCCTCACTCCGGGACTAAACACCGGGGAGCTGTTTTTT. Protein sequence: CASSALTPGLNTGELFF. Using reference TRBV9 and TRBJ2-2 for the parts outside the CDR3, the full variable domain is DSGVTQTPKHLITATGQRVTLRCSPRSGDLSVYWYQQSLDQGLQFLIQYYNGEERAKGNILERFSAQQFPDLHSELNLSSLELGDSALYFCASSALTPGLNTGELFFGEGSRLTVL.

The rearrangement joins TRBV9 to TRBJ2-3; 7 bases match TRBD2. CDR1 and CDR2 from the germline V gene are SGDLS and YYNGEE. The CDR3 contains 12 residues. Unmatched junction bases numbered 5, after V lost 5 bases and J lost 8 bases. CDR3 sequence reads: CASSGSSGTQYF. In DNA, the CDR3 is TGTGCCAGCAGTGGTTCTAGCGGTACGCAGTATTTT.

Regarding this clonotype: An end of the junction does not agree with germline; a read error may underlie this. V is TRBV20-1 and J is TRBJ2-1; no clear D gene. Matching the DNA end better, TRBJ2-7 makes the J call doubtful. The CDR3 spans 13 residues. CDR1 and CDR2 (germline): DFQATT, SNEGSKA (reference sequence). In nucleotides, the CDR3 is TGCGGTGCAAAAACGGGCCCTTCCTACGAGCAGTACTTC. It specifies CGAKTGPSYEQYF.